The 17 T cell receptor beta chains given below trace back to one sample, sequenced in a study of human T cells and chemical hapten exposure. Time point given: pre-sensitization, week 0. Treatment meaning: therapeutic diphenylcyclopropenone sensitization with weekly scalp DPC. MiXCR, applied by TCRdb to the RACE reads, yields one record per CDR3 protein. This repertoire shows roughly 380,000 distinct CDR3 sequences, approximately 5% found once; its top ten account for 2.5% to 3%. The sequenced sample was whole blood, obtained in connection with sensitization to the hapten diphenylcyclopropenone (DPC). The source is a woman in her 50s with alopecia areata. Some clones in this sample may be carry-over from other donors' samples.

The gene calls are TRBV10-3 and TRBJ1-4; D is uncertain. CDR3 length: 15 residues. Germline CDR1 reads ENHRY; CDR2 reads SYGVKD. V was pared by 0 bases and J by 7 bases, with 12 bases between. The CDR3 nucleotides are TGTGCCATCAGTGAGTCCGGGCTCCGCAGTGAAAAACTGTTTTTT. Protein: CAISESGLRSEKLFF.

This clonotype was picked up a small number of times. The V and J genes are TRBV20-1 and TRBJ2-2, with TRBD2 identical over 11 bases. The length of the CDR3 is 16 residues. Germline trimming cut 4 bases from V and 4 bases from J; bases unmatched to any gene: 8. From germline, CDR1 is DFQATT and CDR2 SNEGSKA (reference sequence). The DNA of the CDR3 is TGCAGTGCTACCTTAGCGGGGGGGCACCCCACCGGGGAGCTGTTTTTT. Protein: CSATLAGGHPTGELFF.

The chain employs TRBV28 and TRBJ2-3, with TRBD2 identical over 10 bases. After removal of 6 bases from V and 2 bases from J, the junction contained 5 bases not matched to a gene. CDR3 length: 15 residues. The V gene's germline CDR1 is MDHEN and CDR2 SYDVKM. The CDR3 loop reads CASSVAGGYTDTQYF. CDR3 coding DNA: TGTGCCAGCAGCGTAGCGGGAGGTTACACAGATACGCAGTATTTT. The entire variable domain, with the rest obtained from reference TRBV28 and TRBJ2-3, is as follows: DVKVTQSSRYLVKRTGEKVFLECVQDMDHENMFWYRQDPGLGLRLIYFSYDVKMKEKGDIPEGYSVSREKKERFSLILESASTNQTSMYLCASSVAGGYTDTQYFGPGTRLTVL.

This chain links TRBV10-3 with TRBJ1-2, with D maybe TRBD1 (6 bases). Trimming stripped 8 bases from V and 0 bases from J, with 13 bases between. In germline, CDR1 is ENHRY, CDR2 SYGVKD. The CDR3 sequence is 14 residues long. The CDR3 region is CAIARDTPNYGYTF. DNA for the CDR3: TGTGCCATCGCCCGGGACACTCCTAACTATGGCTACACCTTC.

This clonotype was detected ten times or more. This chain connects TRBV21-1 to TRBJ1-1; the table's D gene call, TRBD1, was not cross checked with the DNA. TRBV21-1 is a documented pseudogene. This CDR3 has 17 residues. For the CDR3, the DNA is TGTGCCAGCAGCAAATACTCCCCTGAAAGAGACAACACTGAAGCTTTCTTT. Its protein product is CASSKYSPERDNTEAFF.

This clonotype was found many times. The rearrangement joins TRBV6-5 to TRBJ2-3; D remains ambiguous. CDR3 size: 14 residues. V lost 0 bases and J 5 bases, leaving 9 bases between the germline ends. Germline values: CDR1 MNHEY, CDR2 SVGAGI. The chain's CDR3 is CASSYSATVDTQYF. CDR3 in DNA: TGTGCCAGCAGTTACTCCGCGACGGTAGATACGCAGTATTTT.

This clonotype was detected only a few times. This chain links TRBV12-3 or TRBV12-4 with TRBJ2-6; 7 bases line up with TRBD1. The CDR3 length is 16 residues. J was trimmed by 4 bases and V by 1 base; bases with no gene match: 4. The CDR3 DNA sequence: TGTGCCAGCAGTTTAGAGACAGGGCCAGGGGCCAACGTCCTGACTTTC. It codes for CASSLETGPGANVLTF.

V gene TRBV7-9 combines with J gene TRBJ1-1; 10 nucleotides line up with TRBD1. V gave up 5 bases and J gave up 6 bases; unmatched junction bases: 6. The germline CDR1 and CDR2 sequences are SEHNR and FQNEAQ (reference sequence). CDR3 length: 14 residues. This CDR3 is CASSPGGTGAEAFF. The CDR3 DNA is TGTGCCAGCAGCCCAGGAGGGACAGGGGCTGAAGCTTTCTTT.

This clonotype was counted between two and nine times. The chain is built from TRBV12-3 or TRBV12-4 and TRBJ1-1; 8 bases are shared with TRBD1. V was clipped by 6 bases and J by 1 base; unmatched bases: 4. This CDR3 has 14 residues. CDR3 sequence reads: CASRRDRTNTEAFF. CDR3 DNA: TGTGCCAGCAGACGGGACAGGACGAACACTGAAGCTTTCTTT.

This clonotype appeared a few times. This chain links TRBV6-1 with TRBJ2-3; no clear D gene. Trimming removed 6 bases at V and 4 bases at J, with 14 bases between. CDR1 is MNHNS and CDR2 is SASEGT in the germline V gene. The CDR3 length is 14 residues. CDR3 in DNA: TGTGCCAGCAGGGCCAGGCCCCTCGCAGATACGCAGTATTTT. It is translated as CASRARPLADTQYF.

This CDR3 is CSASTGDSNQPQHF. CDR3 bases: TGCAGTGCTTCGACAGGCGATAGCAATCAGCCCCAGCATTTT. This chain joins TRBV20-1 and TRBJ1-5, with a possible D match to TRBD1 (6 bases). In germline, CDR1 is DFQATT, CDR2 SNEGSKA (reference sequence). This CDR3 comprises 14 residues. Trimming cost V 5 bases and J 0 bases, with 11 bases left between them.

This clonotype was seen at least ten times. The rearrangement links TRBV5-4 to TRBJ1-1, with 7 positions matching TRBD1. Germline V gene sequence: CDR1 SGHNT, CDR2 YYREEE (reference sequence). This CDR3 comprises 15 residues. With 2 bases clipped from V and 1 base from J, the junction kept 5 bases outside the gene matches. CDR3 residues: CASSLQGSQNTEAFF. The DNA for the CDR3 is TGTGCCAGCAGCTTACAGGGGAGCCAGAACACTGAAGCTTTCTTT.

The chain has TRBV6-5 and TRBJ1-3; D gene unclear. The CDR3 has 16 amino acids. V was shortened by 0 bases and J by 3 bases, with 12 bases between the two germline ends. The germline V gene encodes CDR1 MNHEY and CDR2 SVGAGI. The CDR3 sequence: CASSYSPGYHGNTIYF. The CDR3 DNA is TGTGCCAGCAGTTACTCTCCCGGGTACCATGGAAACACCATATATTTT.

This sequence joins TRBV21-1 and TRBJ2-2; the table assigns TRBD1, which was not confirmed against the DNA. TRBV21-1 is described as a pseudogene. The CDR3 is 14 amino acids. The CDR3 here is CASATGTSTGELFF. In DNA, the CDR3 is TGTGCCAGCGCCACCGGGACCTCCACCGGGGAGCTGTTTTTT.

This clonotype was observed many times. The DNA of the CDR3 is TGCAGCGTTGAAGGGTTGGAATATACGCAGTATTTT. It is translated as CSVEGLEYTQYF. This chain links TRBV29-1 with TRBJ2-3; D is ambiguous. Germline V CDR1 and CDR2: SQVTM, ANQGSEA. V dropped 1 base and J dropped 7 bases, with 9 bases sitting between them. CDR3 length equals 12 residues.

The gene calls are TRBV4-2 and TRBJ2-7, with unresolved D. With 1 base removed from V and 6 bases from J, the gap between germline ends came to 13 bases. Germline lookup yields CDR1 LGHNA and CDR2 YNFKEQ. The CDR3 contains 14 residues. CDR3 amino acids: CASSQVGEASEQYF. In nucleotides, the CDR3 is TGTGCCAGCAGCCAAGTGGGCGAAGCAAGCGAGCAGTACTTC.

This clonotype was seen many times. For the CDR3, the DNA is TGCGCCAGCAGCGTTCCCGGGGGAGATACGCAGTATTTT. It encodes CASSVPGGDTQYF. V is TRBV5-1 and J is TRBJ2-3; D possibly corresponds to TRBD2 (6 bases). V gave up 4 bases and J gave up 5 bases, with 11 bases separating them. Germline loops: CDR1 SGHRS, CDR2 YFSETQ. The CDR3 is 13 residues long.